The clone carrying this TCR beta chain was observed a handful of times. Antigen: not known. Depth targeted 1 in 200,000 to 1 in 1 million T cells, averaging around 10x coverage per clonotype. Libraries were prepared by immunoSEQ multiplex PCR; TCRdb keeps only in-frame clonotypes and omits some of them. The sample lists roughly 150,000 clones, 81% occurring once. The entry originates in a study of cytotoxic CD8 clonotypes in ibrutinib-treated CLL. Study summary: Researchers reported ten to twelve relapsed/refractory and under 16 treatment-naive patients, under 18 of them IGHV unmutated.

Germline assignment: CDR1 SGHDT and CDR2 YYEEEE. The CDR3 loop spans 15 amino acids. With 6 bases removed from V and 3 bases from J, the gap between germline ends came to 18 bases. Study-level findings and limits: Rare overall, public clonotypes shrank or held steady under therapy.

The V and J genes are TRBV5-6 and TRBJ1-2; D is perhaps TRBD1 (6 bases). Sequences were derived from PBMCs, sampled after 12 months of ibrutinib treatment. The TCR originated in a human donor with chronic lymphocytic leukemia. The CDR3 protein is CASNQQVRGDYGYTF. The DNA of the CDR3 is TGTGCCAGCAACCAACAAGTCAGGGGTGACTATGGCTACACCTTC. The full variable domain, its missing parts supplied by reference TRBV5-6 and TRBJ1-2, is DAGVTQSPTHLIKTRGQQVTLRCSPKSGHDTVSWYQQALGQGPQFIFQYYEEEERQRGNFPDRFSGHQFPNYSSELNVNALLLGDSALYLCASNQQVRGDYGYTFGSGTRLTVV.